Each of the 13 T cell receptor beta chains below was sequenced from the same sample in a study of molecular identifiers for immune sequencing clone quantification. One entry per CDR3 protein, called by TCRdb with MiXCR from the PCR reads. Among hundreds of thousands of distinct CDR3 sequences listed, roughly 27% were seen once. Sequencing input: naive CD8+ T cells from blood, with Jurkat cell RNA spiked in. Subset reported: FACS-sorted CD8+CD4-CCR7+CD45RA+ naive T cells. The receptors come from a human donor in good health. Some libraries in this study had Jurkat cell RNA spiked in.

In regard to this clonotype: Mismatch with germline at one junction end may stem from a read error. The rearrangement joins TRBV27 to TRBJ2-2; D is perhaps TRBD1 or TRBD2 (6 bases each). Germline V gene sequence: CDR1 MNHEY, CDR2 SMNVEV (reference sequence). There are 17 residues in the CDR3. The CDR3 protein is CASSPTPDRRGTGELIF. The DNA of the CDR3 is TGTGCCAGCAGTCCAACGCCCGACAGGAGGGGCACCGGGGAGCTGATTTTT.

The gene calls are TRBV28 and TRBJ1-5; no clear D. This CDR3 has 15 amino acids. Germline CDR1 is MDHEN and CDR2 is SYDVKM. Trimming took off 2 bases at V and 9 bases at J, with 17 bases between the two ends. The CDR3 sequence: CASSLSITRAVPQHF. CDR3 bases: TGTGCCAGCAGTTTAAGTATCACACGGGCGGTGCCCCAGCATTTT.

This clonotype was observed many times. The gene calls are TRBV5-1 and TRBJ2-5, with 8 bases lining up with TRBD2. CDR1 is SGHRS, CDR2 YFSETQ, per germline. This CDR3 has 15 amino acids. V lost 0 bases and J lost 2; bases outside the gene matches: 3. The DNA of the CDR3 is TGCGCCAGCAGCTTGGTAGCGGGGAGGCAAGAGACCCAGTACTTC. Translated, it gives CASSLVAGRQETQYF.

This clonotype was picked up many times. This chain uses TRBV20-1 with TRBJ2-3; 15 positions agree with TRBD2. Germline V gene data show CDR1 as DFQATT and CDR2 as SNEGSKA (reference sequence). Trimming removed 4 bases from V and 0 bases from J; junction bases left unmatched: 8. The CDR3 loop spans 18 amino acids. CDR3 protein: CSAMGLAGGSTSTDTQYF. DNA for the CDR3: TGCAGTGCTATGGGACTAGCGGGAGGCTCGACTAGCACAGATACGCAGTATTTT.

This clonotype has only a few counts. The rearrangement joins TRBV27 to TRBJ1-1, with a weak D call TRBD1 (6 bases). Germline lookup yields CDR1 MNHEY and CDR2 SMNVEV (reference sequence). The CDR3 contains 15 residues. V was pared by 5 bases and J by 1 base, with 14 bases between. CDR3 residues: CASSPLQGPNTEAFF. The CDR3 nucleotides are TGTGCCAGCAGTCCGTTACAGGGCCCGAACACTGAAGCTTTCTTT.

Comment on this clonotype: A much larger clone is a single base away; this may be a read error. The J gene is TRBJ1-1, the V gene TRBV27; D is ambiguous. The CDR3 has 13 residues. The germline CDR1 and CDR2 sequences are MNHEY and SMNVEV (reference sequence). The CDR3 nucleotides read TGTGCCAGCAGTTTCAACATGAACACTGAAGCTCTCTTT. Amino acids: CASSFNMNTEALF.

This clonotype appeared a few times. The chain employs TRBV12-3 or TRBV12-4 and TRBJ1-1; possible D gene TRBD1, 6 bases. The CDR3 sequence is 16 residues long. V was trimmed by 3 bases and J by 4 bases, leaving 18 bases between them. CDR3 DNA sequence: TGTGCCAGCAGTTTTAGGTGGGGGCGCTTGATCACTGAAGCTTTCTTT. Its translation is CASSFRWGRLITEAFF.

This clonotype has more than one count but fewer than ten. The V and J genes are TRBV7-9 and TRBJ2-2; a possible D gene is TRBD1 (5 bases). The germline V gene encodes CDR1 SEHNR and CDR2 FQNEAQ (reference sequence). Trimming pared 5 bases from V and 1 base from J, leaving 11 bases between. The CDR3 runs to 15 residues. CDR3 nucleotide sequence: TGTGCCAGCAGCCGGATGCAGGGGAACACCGGGGAGCTGTTTTTT. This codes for CASSRMQGNTGELFF.

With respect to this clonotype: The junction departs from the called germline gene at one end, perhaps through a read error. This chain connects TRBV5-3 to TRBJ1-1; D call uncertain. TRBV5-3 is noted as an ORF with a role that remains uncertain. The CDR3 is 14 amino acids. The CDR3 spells CASSLGSVHTEAFF. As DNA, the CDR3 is TGTGCCAGCAGCTTGGGCAGTGTGCACACTGAAGCTTTCTTT.

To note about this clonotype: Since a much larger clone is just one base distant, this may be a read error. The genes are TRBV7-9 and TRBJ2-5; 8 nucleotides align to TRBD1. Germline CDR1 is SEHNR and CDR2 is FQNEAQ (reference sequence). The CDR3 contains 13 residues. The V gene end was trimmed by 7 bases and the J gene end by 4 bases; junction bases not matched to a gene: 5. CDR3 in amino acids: CASISQGGETQYF. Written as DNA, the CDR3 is TGTGCCAGCATCTCACAGGGGGGAGAGACCCAGTACTTC.

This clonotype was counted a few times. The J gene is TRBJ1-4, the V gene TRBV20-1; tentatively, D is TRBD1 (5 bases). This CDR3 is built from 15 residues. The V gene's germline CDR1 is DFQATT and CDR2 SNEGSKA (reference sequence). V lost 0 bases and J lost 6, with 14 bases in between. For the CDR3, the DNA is TGCAGTGCTAGAGACTACCAACGGGGGGATGAAAAACTGTTTTTT. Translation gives CSARDYQRGDEKLFF.

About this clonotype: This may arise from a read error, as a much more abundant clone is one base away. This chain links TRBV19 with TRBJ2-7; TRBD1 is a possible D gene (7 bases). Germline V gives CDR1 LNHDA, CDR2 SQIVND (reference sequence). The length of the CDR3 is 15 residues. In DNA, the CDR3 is TGTGCCAGTAGTATAGGCACAGGGGAGGCCTACGAGCGGTACTTC. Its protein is CASSIGTGEAYERYF. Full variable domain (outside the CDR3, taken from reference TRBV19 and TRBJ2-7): DGGITQSPKYLFRKEGQNVTLSCEQNLNHDAMYWYRQDPGQGLRLIYYSQIVNDFQKGDIAEGYSVSREKKESFPLTVTSAQKNPTAFYLCASSIGTGEAYERYFGPGTRLTVT.

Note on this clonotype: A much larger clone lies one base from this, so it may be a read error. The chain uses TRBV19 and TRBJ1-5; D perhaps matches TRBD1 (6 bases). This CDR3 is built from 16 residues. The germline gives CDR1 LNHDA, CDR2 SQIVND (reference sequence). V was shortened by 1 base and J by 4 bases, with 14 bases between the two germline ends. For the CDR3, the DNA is TGTGCCAGTAGTATAGGGACAGTGACCCCAAATCAGCCCCAGCATTTT. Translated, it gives CASSIGTVTPNQPQHF.